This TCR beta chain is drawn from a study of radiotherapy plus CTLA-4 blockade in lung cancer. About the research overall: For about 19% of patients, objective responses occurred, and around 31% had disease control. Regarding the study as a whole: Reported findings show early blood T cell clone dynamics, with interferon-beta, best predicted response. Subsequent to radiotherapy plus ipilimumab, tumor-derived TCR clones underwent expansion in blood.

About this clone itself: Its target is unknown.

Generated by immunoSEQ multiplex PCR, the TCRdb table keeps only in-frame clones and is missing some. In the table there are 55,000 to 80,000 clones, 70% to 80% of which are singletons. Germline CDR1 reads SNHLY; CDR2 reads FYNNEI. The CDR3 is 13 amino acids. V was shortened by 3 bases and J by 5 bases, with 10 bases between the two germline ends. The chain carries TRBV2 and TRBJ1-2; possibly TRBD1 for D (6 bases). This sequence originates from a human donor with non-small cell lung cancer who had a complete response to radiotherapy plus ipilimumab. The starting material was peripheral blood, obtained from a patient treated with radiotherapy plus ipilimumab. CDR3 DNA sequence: TGTGCCAGCAGTGAGAGGACAGTGTATGGCTACACCTTC. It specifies CASSERTVYGYTF.